This T cell receptor (beta chain) was recorded in a study of blood T cell repertoires in COVID-19. Study overall: From the United States, Italy and Spain came samples of acute and convalescent COVID-19. Sources were T cells, B-cell-depleted T cells, or PBMCs; the material itself was cDNA or gDNA.

This clone was recorded a few times. As originally analysed: By means of reference gene primer amplification, nucleated cell counts were estimated. Repertoires were generated with immunoSEQ multiplex PCR, while TCRdb's copy carries only in-frame clones and drops some. V and J calls and clone size are those listed in that table; D and trimming were worked out from the DNA. The sample records about 240,000 clones, 85% to 90% being singletons. The germline V and J ends were trimmed by 0 bases and 2 bases, with 16 bases remaining between them. This CDR3 comprises 17 residues. CDR1 is MNHNS and CDR2 is SASEGT in the germline V gene.

The source material was peripheral blood. This TCR was recovered from a woman aged 70-85 years with active or convalescent COVID-19. The rearrangement uses TRBV6-1 and TRBJ1-2; no clear D gene. The CDR3 DNA follows: TGTGCCAGCAGTGAAGCGCCCCCGGGTTCTACGAACTATGGCTACACCTTC. Translated: CASSEAPPGSTNYGYTF.